This T cell receptor beta chain was profiled in a study of T cell responses to AZD1222 COVID-19 vaccine. General study points: Nearly half of spike-specific TCRs reportedly go after variant regions that carry no mutations.

This CDR3 region has 14 residues. Germline V gene data show CDR1 as SGHAT and CDR2 as FQNNGV. With 2 bases removed from V and 4 bases from J, the gap between germline ends came to 12 bases. With respect to this clone: Antigen specificity is unknown.

The protocol was immunoSEQ multiplex PCR, while the TCRdb copy is restricted to in-frame clones and leaves out a portion. Seen here are some 170,000 clones, 85% to 90% observed once, and the top ten hold roughly 4%. The genes are TRBV11-2 and TRBJ2-7; D unclear. This sequence was found in an adult who received the MenACWY meningococcal vaccine as a control. This material consisted of peripheral blood, taken 28 days after the second dose of the MenACWY control vaccine. The CDR3 reads CASSLYGESYEQYF. The CDR3 DNA follows: TGTGCCAGCAGCTTATACGGCGAGAGTTACGAGCAGTACTTC.